This TCR beta chain was obtained from a study of technical replicates of blood from a few donors. Assay used: immunoSEQ multiplex PCR; TCRdb lists only in-frame clones, some missing. The sample lists 45,000 to 60,000 clones, about 86% seen once, with over 5% in the top ten. The CDR3 extends over 14 amino acids. Trimming removed 2 bases from V and 8 bases from J, with 15 bases in between. Germline CDR1 and CDR2: KGHSH and LQKENI. This sequence originates from a human donor in good health. Some clones in this sample may be carry-over from other donors' samples. The chain links TRBV18 to TRBJ1-2; possible D gene TRBD1, 6 bases. Material: PBMCs. DNA for the CDR3: TGTGCCAGCTCACCAGAGTCTACAGGGTTCGGCTACACCTTC. It codes for CASSPESTGFGYTF.